Shown below are 2 T cell receptor beta chains from a single sample sequenced in a study of blood T cell repertoires in COVID-19 (TCRdb year 2020). Library preparation was by the immunoSEQ multiplex PCR assay. In its TCRdb copy, this immuneACCESS table keeps in-frame sequences only and misses some clones. Where compared with another copy, unresolved V genes explain less than half of these, and the others have no known cause. Across this sample there are some 240,000 clones, with 80% to 90% seen only once. About a tenth of the sample rests with the top ten. Material for sequencing was peripheral blood. These receptors all come from a woman in her 70s with COVID-19, enrolled during active disease.

The CDR3, as DNA: TGTGCCAGCAGCGAGGGTATGTCAGGGGGGTCCAATGAGCAGTTCTTC. The encoded protein is CASSEGMSGGSNEQFF. This chain uses TRBV11-3 with TRBJ2-1, with a weak D call TRBD1 (7 bases). The CDR3 extends over 16 amino acids. Trimming removed 5 bases from V and 6 bases from J, with 20 bases in between. The germline V gene encodes CDR1 SGHNT and CDR2 YENEEA. Full variable domain (outside the CDR3, taken from reference TRBV11-3 and TRBJ2-1): EAGVVQSPRYKIIEKKQPVAFWCNPISGHNTLYWYLQNLGQGPELLIRYENEEAVDDSQLPKDRFSAERLKGVDSTLKIQPAELGDSAVYLCASSEGMSGGSNEQFFGPGTRLTVL.

The chain is built from TRBV2 and TRBJ2-1; 9 nucleotides match TRBD2. Germline V gives CDR1 SNHLY, CDR2 FYNNEI. The trim removed 6 bases at V and 7 bases at J, leaving 10 bases unmatched. The CDR3 spans 15 residues. This CDR3 is CASRPWASGKNEQFF. In nucleotides, the CDR3 is TGTGCCAGCAGGCCCTGGGCTAGCGGGAAGAATGAGCAGTTCTTC. The whole variable domain, remainder taken from reference TRBV2 and TRBJ2-1, is EPEVTQTPSHQVTQMGQEVILRCVPISNHLYFYWYRQILGQKVEFLVSFYNNEISEKSEIFDDQFSVERPDGSNFTLKIRSTKLEDSAMYFCASRPWASGKNEQFFGPGTRLTVL.